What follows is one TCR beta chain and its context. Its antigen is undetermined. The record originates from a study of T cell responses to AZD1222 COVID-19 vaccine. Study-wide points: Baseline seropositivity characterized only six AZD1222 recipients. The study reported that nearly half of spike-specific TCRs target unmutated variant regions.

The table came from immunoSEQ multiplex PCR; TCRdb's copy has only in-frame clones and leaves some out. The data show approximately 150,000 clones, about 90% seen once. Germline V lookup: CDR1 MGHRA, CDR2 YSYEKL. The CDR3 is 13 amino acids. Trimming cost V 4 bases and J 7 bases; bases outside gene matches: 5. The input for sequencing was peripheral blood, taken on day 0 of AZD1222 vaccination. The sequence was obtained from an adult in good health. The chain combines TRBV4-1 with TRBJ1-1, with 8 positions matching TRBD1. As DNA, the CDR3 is TGCGCCAGCAGCCTCTACAGGGGGGATGAAGCTTTCTTT. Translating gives CASSLYRGDEAFF.